The next 14 T cell receptor beta chains were all read from a single sample in a study of blood T cells in healthy people across ages (dated by TCRdb to between 2014 and 2017). Library preparation used 5' RACE. The sequencer was an Illumina HiSeq 2500. The second PCR ran for about 7 to 11 cycles and used a J-beta primer mix along with a sample-barcoded 5' primer. TCRdb reanalyzed the raw reads on its own, using fastp at Q25 for trimming and MiXCR for clone calling, and kept in-frame beta chains. Each record represents a unique CDR3 protein, reported with the most common genes and DNA among its rows. The sample table holds some 800,000 distinct CDR3 sequences, of which 20% to 30% were seen once. The ten largest clones represent approximately 4% of the sample. Another study also made use of these data, one on T cells of mothers and their children.

The source material was blood. The receptors come from a boy younger than 18 in good health.

This chain joins TRBV13 and TRBJ2-1, with 8 positions matching TRBD2. Trimming took 5 bases from V and 9 from J; bases not matched to a gene: 12. This CDR3 is built from 15 residues. Germline values: CDR1 PRHDT, CDR2 FYEKMQ (reference sequence). This CDR3 reads CASSPRTAGAGEQFF. CDR3 DNA: TGTGCCAGCAGCCCTAGGACAGCGGGAGCCGGTGAGCAGTTCTTC. The full variable domain, in which reference TRBV13 and TRBJ2-1 provide the parts outside the CDR3, is AAGVIQSPRHLIKEKRETATLKCYPIPRHDTVYWYQQGPGQDPQFLISFYEKMQSDKGSIPDRFSAQQFSDYHSELNMSSLELGDSALYFCASSPRTAGAGEQFFGPGTRLTVL.

The chain has TRBV3-1 and TRBJ2-4, with 10 bases matching TRBD1. The CDR3 is 16 residues long. The trim removed 4 bases at V and 4 bases at J, leaving 7 bases unmatched. Germline assignment: CDR1 LGHDT and CDR2 YNNKEL (reference sequence). CDR3 coding DNA: TGTGCCAGCAGCCCATTACCGGGACAGGGGAAAAACATTCAGTACTTC. Its protein product is CASSPLPGQGKNIQYF.

This clonotype was counted only a few times. This sequence joins TRBV15 and TRBJ2-5, with TRBD2 matching 9 bases. V lost 3 bases to trimming and J lost 3 bases; unmatched junction nucleotides: 11. CDR1 and CDR2 (germline): LNHNV, YYDKDF (reference sequence). The CDR3 has 17 amino acids. Written as DNA, the CDR3 is TGTGCCACCAGCAGGGGGTTTTTTAGCGGGGGTGAAGAGACCCAGTACTTC. Its protein product is CATSRGFFSGGEETQYF.

This clonotype was counted only a few times. The chain couples TRBV2 to TRBJ1-2; 9 nucleotides line up with TRBD1. V was clipped by 9 bases and J by 3 bases; unmatched bases: 11. CDR3 size: 15 residues. CDR1 is SNHLY, CDR2 FYNNEI, per germline. The CDR3 region is CARGGQGGSDYGYTF. The CDR3 DNA follows: TGTGCCAGAGGGGGACAGGGAGGATCCGACTATGGCTACACCTTC.

This clonotype occurred a few times. The chain employs TRBV5-1 and TRBJ1-1; TRBD1 is a possible D gene (6 bases). Trimming removed 4 bases at V and 5 bases at J, with 15 bases between. Germline V gene sequence: CDR1 SGHRS, CDR2 YFSETQ. The length of the CDR3 is 14 residues. Here the CDR3 reads CASSPTGMPTEAFF. CDR3 sequence (DNA): TGCGCCAGCAGCCCGACAGGTATGCCAACTGAAGCTTTCTTT.

This clonotype has more than one count but fewer than ten. The rearrangement links TRBV6-2 or TRBV6-3 to TRBJ2-7; tentatively, D is TRBD2 (6 bases). The CDR3 has 12 amino acids. Trimming took off 2 bases at V and 10 bases at J, with 12 bases between the two ends. In germline, CDR1 is MNHEY, CDR2 SVGEGT. In nucleotides, the CDR3 is TGTGCCAGCAGTTACGGGGGGTCGAACCAGTACTTC. Translating gives CASSYGGSNQYF.

J is TRBJ2-5 and V is TRBV2; 7 bases align to TRBD2. The end of the DNA is better explained by TRBJ2-7, so the J call may be wrong. This CDR3 comprises 15 residues. The V gene's germline CDR1 is SNHLY and CDR2 FYNNEI. The CDR3 region has the DNA TGTGCCAGCAGGAGGGAGGGGATAAGCTCCTACGAGCAGTACTTC. Protein: CASRREGISSYEQYF.

This clonotype has a handful of counts. The genes are TRBV5-1 and TRBJ2-2; TRBD2 matches 13 bases. Trimming removed 4 bases from V and 4 bases from J; junction bases left unmatched: 4. This CDR3 is built from 16 residues. CDR1 is SGHRS and CDR2 is YFSETQ in the germline V gene. The CDR3 DNA follows: TGCGCCAGCAGCCCGGGACTAGCGGGGTTCACCGGGGAGCTGTTTTTT. It yields the protein CASSPGLAGFTGELFF. The complete variable domain, with remaining parts taken from reference TRBV5-1 and TRBJ2-2, reads KAGVTQTPRYLIKTRGQQVTLSCSPISGHRSVSWYQQTPGQGLQFLFEYFSETQRNKGNFPGRFSGRQFSNSRSEMNVSTLELGDSALYLCASSPGLAGFTGELFFGEGSRLTVL.

This clonotype was picked up a small number of times. The rearrangement links TRBV4-3 to TRBJ2-1, with 11 nucleotides matching TRBD2. In germline, CDR1 is LGHNA, CDR2 YSLEER. J lost 7 bases, V lost 0 bases, and 11 bases had no gene match. The CDR3 length is 18 residues. CDR3 sequence reads: CASSQDLRSGGARNEQFF. DNA of the CDR3: TGCGCCAGCAGCCAAGATCTACGTAGCGGGGGGGCTCGTAATGAGCAGTTCTTC.

This clonotype was seen only a few times. V is TRBV19 and J is TRBJ2-5; D ambiguous. V was cut by 1 base and J by 3 bases, with 12 bases left in between. CDR1 is LNHDA and CDR2 is SQIVND in the germline V gene (reference sequence). The CDR3 covers 15 residues. The CDR3 nucleotides read TGTGCCAGTAGTATAGGGGCGGACCTTGAAGAGACCCAGTACTTC. Translation gives CASSIGADLEETQYF.

The rearrangement links TRBV7-2 to TRBJ1-3; unclear D gene. V was shortened by 7 bases and J by 2 bases, with 9 bases between the two germline ends. CDR1 and CDR2 (germline): SGHTA, FQGNSA. The CDR3 covers 13 residues. CDR3 region: CASTNLAGNTIYF. The DNA for the CDR3 is TGTGCCAGCACCAACCTGGCTGGAAACACCATATATTTT. Looking up the rest from reference TRBV7-2 and TRBJ1-3 gives the full variable domain: GAGVSQSPSNKVTEKGKDVELRCDPISGHTALYWYRQSLGQGLEFLIYFQGNSAPDKSGLPSDRFSAERTGGSVSTLTIQRTQQEDSAVYLCASTNLAGNTIYFGEGSWLTVV.

The chain combines TRBV20-1 with TRBJ2-1; 10 positions match TRBD2. The CDR3 has 15 residues. Germline V gene sequence: CDR1 DFQATT, CDR2 SNEGSKA (reference sequence). V lost 1 base to trimming and J lost 3 bases; unmatched junction nucleotides: 3. Here the CDR3 reads CSARGLAGDYNEQFF. The CDR3 region has the DNA TGCAGTGCTAGAGGGCTAGCGGGAGACTACAATGAGCAGTTCTTC.

The table lists this clonotype with a few counts. The junction departs from the called germline gene at one end, perhaps through a read error. J is TRBJ1-2 and V is TRBV29-1; unclear D gene. The length of the CDR3 is 17 residues. Germline CDR1 SQVTM, CDR2 ANQGSEA. Here the CDR3 DNA reads TGCAGCGCTGAATTTGGGCCAGACTCTACGGCTAACTATGGCTACACCTTC. Its protein product is CSAEFGPDSTANYGYTF.

This clonotype has just a few counts. This chain connects TRBV7-3 to TRBJ2-3, with D perhaps matching TRBD1 (5 bases). The germline V gene has CDR1 SGHTA and CDR2 FQGTGA. The CDR3 has 13 amino acids. Trimming shortened V by 2 bases and J by 4 bases, and 7 bases separated the two germline ends. CDR3 in DNA: TGTGCCAGCAGCTTACTGGGGCCAGATACGCAGTATTTT. This encodes CASSLLGPDTQYF.